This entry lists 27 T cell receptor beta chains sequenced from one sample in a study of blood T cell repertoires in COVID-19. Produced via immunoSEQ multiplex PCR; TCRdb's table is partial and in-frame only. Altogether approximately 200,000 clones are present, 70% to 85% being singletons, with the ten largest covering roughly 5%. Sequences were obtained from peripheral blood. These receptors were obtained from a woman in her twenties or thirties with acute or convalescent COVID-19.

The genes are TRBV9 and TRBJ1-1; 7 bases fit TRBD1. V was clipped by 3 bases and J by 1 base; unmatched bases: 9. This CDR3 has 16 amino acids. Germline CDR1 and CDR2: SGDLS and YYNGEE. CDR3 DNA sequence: TGTGCCAGCAGCGAAAACCTGGGACAGTCGAACACTGAAGCTTTCTTT. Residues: CASSENLGQSNTEAFF.

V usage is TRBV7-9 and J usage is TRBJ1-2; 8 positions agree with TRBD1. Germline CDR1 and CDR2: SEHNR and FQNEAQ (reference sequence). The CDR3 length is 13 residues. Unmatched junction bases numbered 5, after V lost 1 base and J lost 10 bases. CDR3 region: CASSLEGTGTYTF. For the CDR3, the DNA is TGTGCCAGCAGCTTAGAAGGGACAGGCACCTACACCTTC.

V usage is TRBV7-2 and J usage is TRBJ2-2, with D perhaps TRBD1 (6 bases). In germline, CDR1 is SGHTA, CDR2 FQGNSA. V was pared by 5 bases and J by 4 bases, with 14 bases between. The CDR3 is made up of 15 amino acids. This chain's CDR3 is CASSVTGKSTGELFF. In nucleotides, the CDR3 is TGTGCCAGCAGCGTCACAGGGAAGAGCACCGGGGAGCTGTTTTTT. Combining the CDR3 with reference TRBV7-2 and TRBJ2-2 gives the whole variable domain GAGVSQSPSNKVTEKGKDVELRCDPISGHTALYWYRQSLGQGLEFLIYFQGNSAPDKSGLPSDRFSAERTGGSVSTLTIQRTQQEDSAVYLCASSVTGKSTGELFFGEGSRLTVL.

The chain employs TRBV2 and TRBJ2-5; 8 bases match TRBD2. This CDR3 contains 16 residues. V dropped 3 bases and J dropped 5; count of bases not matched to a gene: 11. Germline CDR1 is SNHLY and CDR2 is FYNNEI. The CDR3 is CASSEEGLVPGETQYF. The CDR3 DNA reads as TGTGCCAGCAGTGAGGAGGGACTAGTTCCCGGTGAGACCCAGTACTTC.

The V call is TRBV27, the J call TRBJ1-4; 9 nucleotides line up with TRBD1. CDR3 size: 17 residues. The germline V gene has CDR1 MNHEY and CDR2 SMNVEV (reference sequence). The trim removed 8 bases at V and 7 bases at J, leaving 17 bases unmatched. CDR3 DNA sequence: TGTGCCAGCCGCTTAGTGAAACAACAGGGGGCGATTGAAAAACTGTTTTTT. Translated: CASRLVKQQGAIEKLFF.

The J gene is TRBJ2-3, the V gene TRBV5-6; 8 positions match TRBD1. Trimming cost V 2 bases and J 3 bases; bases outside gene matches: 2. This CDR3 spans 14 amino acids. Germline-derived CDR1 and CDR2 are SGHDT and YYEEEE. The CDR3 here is CASSLGDRTDTQYF. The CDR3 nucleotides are TGTGCCAGCAGCTTAGGGGACAGGACAGATACGCAGTATTTT.

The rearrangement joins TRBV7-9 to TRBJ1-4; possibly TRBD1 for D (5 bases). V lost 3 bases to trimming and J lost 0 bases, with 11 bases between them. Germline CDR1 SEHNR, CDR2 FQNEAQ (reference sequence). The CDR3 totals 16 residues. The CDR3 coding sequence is TGTGCCAGCAGCTTTTATAGGGGTACAACTAATGAAAAACTGTTTTTT. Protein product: CASSFYRGTTNEKLFF.

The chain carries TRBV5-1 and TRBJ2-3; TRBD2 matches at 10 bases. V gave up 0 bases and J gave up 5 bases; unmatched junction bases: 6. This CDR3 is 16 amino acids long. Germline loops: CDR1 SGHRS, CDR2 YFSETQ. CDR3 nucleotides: TGCGCCAGCAGCTTGGAGGCTAGCGGGGGAATAGATACGCAGTATTTT. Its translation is CASSLEASGGIDTQYF.

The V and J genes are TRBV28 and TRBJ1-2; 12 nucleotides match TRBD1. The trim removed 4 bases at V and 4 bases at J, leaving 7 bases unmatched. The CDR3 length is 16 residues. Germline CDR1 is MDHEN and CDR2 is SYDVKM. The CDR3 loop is CASSSSGTGGGYGYTF. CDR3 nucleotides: TGTGCCAGCAGTTCATCCGGGACAGGGGGCGGCTATGGCTACACCTTC.

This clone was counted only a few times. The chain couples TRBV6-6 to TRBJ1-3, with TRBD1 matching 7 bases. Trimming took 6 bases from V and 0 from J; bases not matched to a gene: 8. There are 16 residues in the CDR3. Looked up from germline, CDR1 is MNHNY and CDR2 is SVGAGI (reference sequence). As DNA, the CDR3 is TGTGCCAGCAGCCAAGCAGGGGGAAGCTCTGGAAACACCATATATTTT. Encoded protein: CASSQAGGSSGNTIYF.

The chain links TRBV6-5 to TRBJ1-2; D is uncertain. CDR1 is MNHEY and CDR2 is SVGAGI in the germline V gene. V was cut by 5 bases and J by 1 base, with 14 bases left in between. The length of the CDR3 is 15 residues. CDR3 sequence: CASSPPKAVNYGYTF. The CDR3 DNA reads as TGTGCCAGCAGTCCGCCCAAGGCGGTTAACTATGGCTACACCTTC.

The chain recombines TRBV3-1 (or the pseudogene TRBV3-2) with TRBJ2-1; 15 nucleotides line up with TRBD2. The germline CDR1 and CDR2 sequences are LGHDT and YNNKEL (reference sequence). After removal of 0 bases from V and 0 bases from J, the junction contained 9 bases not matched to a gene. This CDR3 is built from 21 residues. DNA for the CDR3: TGTGCCAGCAGCCAAGAATTGAGCGGACTAGCGGGGGGGCGCTCCTACAATGAGCAGTTCTTC. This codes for CASSQELSGLAGGRSYNEQFF.

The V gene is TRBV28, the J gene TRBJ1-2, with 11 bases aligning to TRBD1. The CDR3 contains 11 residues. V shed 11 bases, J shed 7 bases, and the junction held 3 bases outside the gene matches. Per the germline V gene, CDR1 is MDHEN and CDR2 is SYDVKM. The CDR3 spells CAGQGALGYTF. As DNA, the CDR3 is TGTGCCGGACAGGGGGCGCTTGGCTACACCTTC.

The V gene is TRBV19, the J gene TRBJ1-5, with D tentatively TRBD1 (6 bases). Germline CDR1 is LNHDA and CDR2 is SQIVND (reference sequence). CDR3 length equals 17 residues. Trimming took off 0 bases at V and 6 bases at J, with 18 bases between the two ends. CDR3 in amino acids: CASSIDLGGQGGQPQHF. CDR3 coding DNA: TGTGCCAGTAGTATAGATCTTGGCGGACAAGGGGGTCAGCCCCAGCATTTT.

CDR3 sequence: CASSFSGGPAAHEQYF. The CDR3 DNA sequence: TGTGCCAGCAGCTTTTCGGGGGGCCCCGCGGCCCACGAGCAGTACTTC. The rearrangement links TRBV7-6 to TRBJ2-7, with a possible D match to TRBD2 (7 bases). The CDR3 has 16 amino acids. The V end lost 3 bases, the J end lost 5 bases, and 20 bases lay between the germline ends. Germline CDR1 is SGHVS and CDR2 is FNYEAQ.

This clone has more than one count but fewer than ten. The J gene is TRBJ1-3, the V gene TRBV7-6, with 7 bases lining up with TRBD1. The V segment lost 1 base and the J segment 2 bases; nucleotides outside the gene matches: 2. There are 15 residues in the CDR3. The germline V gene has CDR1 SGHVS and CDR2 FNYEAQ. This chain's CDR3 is CASSLDQGAGNTIYF. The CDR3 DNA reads TGTGCCAGCAGCTTAGATCAGGGGGCTGGAAACACCATATATTTT.

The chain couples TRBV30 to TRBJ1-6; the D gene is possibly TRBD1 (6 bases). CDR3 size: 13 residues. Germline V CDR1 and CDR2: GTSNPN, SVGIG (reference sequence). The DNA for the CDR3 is TGTGCGACGGCTAGGACAGTGAATTCACCCCTCCACTTT. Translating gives CATARTVNSPLHF.

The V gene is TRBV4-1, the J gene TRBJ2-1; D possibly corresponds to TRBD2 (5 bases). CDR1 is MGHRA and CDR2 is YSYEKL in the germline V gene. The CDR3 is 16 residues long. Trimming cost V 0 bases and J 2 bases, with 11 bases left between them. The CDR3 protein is CASSQDTGVAYNEQFF. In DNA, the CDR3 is TGCGCCAGCAGCCAAGATACCGGGGTGGCCTACAATGAGCAGTTCTTC.

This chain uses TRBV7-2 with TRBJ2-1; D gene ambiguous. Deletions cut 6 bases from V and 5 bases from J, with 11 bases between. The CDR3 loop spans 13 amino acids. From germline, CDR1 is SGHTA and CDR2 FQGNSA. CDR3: CASRRDIHNEQFF. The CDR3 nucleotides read TGTGCCAGCAGACGAGACATACACAATGAGCAGTTCTTC.

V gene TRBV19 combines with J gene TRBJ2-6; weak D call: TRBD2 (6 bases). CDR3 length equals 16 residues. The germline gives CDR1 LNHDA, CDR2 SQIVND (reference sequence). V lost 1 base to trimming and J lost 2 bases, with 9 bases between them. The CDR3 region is CASSIAGLAGANVLTF. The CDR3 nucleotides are TGTGCCAGTAGTATAGCGGGACTGGCTGGGGCCAACGTCCTGACTTTC.

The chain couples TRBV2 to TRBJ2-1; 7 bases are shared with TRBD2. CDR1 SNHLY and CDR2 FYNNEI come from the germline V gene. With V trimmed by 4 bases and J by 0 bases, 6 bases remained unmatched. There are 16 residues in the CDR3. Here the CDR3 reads CASSGYGGSSYNEQFF. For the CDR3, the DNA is TGTGCCAGCAGTGGGTACGGGGGGAGCTCCTACAATGAGCAGTTCTTC.

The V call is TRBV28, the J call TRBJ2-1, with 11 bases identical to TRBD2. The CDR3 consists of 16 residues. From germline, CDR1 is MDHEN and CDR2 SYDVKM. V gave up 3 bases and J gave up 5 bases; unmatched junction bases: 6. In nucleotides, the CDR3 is TGTGCCAGCAGTTTCCTCGGGGGACTAGCGGACAATGAGCAGTTCTTC. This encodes CASSFLGGLADNEQFF.

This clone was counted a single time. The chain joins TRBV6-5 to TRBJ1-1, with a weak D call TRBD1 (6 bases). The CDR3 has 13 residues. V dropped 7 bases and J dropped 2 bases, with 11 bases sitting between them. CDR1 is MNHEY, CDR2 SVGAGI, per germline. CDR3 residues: CASKDRFNTEAFF. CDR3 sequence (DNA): TGTGCCAGCAAGGACAGATTTAACACTGAAGCTTTCTTT.

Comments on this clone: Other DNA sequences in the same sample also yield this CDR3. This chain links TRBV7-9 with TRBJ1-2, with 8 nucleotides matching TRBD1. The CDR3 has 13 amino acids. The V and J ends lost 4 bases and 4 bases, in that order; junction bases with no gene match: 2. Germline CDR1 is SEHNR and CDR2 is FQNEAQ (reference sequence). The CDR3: CASSSGQGYGYTF. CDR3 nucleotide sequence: TGTGCCAGCAGCTCCGGACAGGGCTATGGCTACACCTTC.

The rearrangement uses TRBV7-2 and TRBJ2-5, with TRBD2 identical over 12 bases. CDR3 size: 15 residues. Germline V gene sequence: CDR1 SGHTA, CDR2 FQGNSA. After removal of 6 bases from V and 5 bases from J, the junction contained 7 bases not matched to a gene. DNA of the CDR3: TGTGCCAGCAGTACCCTCGGACTAGCGGGGGAGACCCAGTACTTC. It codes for CASSTLGLAGETQYF.

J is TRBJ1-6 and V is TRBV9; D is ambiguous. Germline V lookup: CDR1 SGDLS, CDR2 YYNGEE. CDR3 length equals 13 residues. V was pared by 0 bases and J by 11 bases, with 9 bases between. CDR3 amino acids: CASSVEYSTPLHF. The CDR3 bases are TGTGCCAGCAGCGTAGAATACTCCACACCCCTCCACTTT.

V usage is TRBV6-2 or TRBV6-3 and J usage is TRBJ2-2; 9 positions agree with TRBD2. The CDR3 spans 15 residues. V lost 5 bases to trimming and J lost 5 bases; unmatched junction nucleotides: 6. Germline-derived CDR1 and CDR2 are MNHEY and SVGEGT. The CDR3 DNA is TGTGCCAGCAGTCCCGCGGGGGGGCAGACCGGGGAGCTGTTTTTT. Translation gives CASSPAGGQTGELFF.